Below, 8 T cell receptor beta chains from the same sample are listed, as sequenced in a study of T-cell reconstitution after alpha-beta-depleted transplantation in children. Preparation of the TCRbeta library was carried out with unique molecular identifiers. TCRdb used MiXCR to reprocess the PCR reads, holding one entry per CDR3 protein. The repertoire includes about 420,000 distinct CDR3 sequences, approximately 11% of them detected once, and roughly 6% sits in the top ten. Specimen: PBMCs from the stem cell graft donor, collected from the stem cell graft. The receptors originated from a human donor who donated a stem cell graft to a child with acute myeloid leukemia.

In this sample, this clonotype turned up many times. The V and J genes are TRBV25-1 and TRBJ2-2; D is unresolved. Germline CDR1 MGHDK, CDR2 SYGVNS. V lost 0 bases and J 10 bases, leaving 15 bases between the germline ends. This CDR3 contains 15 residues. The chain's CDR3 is CASSEYMDGHEELFF. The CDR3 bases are TGTGCCAGCAGTGAATACATGGACGGTCACGAGGAGCTGTTTTTT.

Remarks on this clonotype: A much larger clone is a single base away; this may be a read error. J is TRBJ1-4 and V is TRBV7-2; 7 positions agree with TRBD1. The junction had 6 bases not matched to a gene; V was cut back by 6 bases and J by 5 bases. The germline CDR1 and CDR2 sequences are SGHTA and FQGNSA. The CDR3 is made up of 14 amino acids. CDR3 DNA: TGTGCCAGCAGTCGAGCCAGGGGGAATGAAAAACTGTTTTTT. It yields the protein CASSRARGNEKLFF.

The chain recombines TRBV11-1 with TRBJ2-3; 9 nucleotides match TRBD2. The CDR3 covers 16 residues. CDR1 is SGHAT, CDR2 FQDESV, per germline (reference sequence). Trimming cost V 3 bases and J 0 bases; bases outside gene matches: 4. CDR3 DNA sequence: TGTGCCAGCAGCTTGCGAAGCGGGGGGAGCACAGATACGCAGTATTTT. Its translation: CASSLRSGGSTDTQYF. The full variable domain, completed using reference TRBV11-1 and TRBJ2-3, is EAEVAQSPRYKITEKSQAVAFWCDPISGHATLYWYRQILGQGPELLVQFQDESVVDDSQLPKDRFSAERLKGVDSTLKIQPAELGDSAMYLCASSLRSGGSTDTQYFGPGTRLTVL.

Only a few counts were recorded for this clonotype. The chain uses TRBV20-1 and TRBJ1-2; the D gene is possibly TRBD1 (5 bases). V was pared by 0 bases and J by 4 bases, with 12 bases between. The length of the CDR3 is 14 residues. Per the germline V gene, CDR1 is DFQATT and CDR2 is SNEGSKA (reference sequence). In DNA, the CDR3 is TGCAGTGCTAGAGAGGGCGCCGGGGGCTATGGCTACACCTTC. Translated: CSAREGAGGYGYTF.

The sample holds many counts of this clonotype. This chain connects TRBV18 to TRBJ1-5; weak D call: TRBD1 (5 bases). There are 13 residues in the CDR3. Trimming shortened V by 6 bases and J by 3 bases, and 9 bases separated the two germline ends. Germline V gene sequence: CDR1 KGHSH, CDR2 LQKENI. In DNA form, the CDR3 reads TGTGCCAGCTCTCCCGGACACAATCAGCCCCAGCATTTT. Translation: CASSPGHNQPQHF.

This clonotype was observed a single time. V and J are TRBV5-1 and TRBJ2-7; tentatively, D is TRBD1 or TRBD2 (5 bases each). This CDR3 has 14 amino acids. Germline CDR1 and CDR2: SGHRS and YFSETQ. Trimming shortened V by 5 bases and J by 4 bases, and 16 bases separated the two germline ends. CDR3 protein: CASSRVLRGYEQYF. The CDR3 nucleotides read TGCGCCAGCAGTCGCGTCCTGAGGGGATACGAGCAGTACTTC.

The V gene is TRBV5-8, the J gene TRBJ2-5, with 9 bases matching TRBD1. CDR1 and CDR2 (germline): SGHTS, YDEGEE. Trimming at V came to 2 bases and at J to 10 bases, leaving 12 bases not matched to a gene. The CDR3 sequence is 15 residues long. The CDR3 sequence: CASSLGKQGAEGQYF. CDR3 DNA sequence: TGTGCCAGCAGCTTAGGGAAACAGGGGGCAGAGGGCCAGTACTTC.

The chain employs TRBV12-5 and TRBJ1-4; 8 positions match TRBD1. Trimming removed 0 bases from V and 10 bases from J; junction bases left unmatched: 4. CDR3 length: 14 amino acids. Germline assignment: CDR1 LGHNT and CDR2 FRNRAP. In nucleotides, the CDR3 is TGTGCTAGTGGTTTGGTCGGACAGGGCGGAAAACTGTTTTTT. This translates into CASGLVGQGGKLFF.